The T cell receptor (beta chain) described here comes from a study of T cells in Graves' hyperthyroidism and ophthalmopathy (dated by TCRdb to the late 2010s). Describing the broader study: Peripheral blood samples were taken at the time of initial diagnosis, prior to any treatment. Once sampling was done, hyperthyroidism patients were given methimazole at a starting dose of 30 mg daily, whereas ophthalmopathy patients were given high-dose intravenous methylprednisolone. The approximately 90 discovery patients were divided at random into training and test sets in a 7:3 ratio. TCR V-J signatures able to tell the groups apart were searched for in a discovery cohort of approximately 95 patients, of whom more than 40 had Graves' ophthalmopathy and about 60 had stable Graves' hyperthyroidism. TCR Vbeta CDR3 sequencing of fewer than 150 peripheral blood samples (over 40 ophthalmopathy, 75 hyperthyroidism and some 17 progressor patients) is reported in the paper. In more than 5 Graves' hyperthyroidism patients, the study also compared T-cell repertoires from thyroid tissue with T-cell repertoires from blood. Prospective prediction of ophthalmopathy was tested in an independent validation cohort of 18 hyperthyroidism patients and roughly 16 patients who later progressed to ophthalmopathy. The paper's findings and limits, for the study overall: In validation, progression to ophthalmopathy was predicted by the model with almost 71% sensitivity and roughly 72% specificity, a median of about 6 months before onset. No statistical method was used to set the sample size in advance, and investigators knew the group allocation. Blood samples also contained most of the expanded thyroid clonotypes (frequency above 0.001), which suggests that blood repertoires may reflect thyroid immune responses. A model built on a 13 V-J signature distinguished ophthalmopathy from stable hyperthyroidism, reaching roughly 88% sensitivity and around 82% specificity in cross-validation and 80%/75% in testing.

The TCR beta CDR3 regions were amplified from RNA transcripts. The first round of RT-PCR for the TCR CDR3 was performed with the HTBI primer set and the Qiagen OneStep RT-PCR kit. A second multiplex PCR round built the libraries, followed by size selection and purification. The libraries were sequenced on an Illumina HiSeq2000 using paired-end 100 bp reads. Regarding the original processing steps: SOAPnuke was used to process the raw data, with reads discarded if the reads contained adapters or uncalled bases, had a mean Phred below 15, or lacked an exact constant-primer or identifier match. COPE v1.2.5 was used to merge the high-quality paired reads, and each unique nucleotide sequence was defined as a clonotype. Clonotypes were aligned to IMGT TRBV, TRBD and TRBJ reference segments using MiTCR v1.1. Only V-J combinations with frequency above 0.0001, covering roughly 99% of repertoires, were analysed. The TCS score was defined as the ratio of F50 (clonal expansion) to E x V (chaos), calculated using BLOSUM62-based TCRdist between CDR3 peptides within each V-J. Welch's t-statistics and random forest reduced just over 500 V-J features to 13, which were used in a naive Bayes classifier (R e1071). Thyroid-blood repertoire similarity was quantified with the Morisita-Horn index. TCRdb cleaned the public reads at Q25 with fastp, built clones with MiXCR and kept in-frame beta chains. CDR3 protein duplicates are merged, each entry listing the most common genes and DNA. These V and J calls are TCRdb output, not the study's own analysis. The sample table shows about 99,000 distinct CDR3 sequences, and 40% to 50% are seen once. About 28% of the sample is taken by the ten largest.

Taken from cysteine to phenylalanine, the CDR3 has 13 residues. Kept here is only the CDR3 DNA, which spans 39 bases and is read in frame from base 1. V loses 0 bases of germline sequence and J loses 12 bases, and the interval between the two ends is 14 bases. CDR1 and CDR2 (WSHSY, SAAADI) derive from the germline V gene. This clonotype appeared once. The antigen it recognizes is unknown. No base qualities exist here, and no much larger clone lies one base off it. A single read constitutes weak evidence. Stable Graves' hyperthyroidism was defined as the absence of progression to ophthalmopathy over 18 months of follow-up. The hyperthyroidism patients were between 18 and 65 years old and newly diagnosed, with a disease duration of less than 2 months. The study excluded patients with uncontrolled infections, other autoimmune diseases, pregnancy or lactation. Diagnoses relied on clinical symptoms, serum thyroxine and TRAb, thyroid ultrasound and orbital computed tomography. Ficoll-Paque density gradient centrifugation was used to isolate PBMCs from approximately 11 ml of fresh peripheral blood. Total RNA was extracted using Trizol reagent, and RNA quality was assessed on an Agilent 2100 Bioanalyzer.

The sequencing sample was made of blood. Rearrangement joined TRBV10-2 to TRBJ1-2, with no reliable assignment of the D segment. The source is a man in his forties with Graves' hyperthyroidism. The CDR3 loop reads CASSESGSVGNTF. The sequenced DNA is TGCGCCAGCAGTGAGTCCGGCTCTGTCGGCAACACCTTC.